Here is one T cell receptor (beta chain) with its context. The sample originates from a study of blood T cell repertoires in COVID-19. At the level of the study: Samples representing acute and convalescent COVID-19 were sourced from the United States, Italy and Spain. T cells, B-cell-depleted T cells, or PBMCs provided the cDNA or gDNA that served as material.

Per the study methods: Amplification from reference gene primers served as the basis for estimated nucleated cell counts. Measured with immunoSEQ multiplex PCR; TCRdb has only the in-frame clones, and not every one. That table furnishes V, J and clone size, whereas the DNA furnished D and trimming. This sample has nearly 400,000 clones, with around nine tenths found just once. The V segment lost 8 bases and the J segment 0 bases; nucleotides outside the gene matches: 16. Looked up from germline, CDR1 is MDHEN and CDR2 is SYDVKM. The CDR3 sequence is 17 residues long. Participants, about 18 to 90 years old, spanned fewer than 30 US areas.

This sequence was found in a woman aged 30 to 39 who had recovered from COVID-19. The sample comprised PBMCs or T cells enriched from blood (not recorded which). V and J are TRBV28 and TRBJ2-7; 7 nucleotides line up with TRBD2. CDR3 protein: CASPPPGREPYSYEQYF. The CDR3 DNA sequence: TGTGCCAGCCCCCCGCCAGGGCGGGAGCCATACTCCTACGAGCAGTACTTC.